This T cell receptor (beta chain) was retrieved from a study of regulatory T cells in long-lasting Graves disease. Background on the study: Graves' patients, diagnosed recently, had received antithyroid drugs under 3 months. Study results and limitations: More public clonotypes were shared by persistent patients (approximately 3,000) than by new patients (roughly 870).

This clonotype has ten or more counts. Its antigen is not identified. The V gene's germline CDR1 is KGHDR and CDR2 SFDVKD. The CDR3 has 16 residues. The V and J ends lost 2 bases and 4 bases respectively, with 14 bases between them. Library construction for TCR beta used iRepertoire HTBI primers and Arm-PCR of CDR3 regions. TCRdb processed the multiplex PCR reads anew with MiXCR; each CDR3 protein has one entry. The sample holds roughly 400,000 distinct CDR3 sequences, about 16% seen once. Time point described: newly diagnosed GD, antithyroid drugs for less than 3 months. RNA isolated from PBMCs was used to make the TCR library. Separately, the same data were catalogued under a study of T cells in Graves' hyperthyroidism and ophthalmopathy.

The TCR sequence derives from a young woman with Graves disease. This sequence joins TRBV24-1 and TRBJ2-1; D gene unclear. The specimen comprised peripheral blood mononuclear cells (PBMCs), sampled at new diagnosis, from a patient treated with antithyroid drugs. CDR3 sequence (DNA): TGTGCCACCAGTGATTCCTTCCCTTCCGGTTACAATGAGCAGTTCTTC. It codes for CATSDSFPSGYNEQFF.